This T cell receptor beta chain appears in the sequencing data of a study of patients and donors after allogeneic stem cell transplantation. TCRdb reprocessed the RT-PCR reads via MiXCR and lists one record per CDR3 protein. The sample lists some 150,000 distinct CDR3 sequences, about a third occurring once. Between the trimmed V and J ends, which lost 4 bases and 0 bases, there was a span of 6 bases. The CDR3 length is 13 residues. Germline V lookup: CDR1 MNHEY, CDR2 SVGEGT. The V and J genes are TRBV6-2 or TRBV6-3 and TRBJ1-1; D remains ambiguous. The TCR was taken from a human donor who was either an allogeneic HSCT recipient or a stem cell or donor lymphocyte infusion donor (not recorded which). It is not recorded whose cells these are; they may come from a transplant donor. The sample taken for sequencing was blood, either unsorted or a sorted T cell fraction (not recorded which). The CDR3 sequence is CASSSVLNTEAFF. CDR3 coding DNA: TGTGCCAGCAGTTCAGTGTTGAACACTGAAGCTTTCTTT.